This T cell receptor beta chain originates from a study of cytomegalovirus exposure and HLA in healthy donors. The CDR3 covers 14 residues. The germline V gene has CDR1 SGHNT and CDR2 YYREEE (reference sequence). Trimming took 5 bases from V and 8 from J; bases not matched to a gene: 10. In the case of this clone: Antigen unknown.

PCR was performed using 60 Vbeta and 13 Jbeta primers. Sequencing was performed with immunoSEQ multiplex PCR; in TCRdb, only in-frame clones are kept and a portion is missing. The data hold 150,000 to 200,000 clones, with over 75% observed a single time. General study points: Later findings reportedly placed an Asian-associated ancestry cluster below the approximately 630-donor mean for N-insertions. The study listed approximately 160 cytomegalovirus-associated TCR beta chains. In an earlier analysis, in approximately 570 donors, most V segments appeared productive either ~87% or ~30% of the time.

The chain uses TRBV5-4 and TRBJ1-2, with 9 bases lining up with TRBD1. The sample taken for sequencing was PBMCs. The source is a man aged 35-49 years in good health and CMV-seropositive. CDR3 nucleotide sequence: TGTGCCAGCAGTCCCGACAGGGGGGGATGGGGCTACACCTTC. This codes for CASSPDRGGWGYTF.